The 6 T cell receptor beta chains listed next were all sequenced from one sample in a study of CD8+ T cells in alopecia areata. RNA, once extracted, was reverse transcribed into cDNA for use as the sequencing template. Method: immunoSEQ multiplex PCR; TCRdb's copy keeps in-frame clones and lacks some. Counted here are some 160,000 clones, approximately 56% occurring once; the ten biggest clones make up 36%. Material for sequencing was CD8+ T cells sorted from blood. Receptors were obtained from a human donor in good health.

The V and J genes are TRBV27 and TRBJ2-7; D possibly corresponds to TRBD2 (6 bases). The V gene lost 4 bases and the J gene lost 1 base, with 8 bases spanning the gap. CDR3 length: 13 residues. The V gene's germline CDR1 is MNHEY and CDR2 SMNVEV (reference sequence). CDR3 in DNA: TGTGCCAGCAGTTCCGGACTATCCTACGAGCAGTACTTC. It codes for CASSSGLSYEQYF.

CDR3 DNA sequence: TGTGCCAGCAGCCAGGCGGGCCCGGGCTACGAGCAGTACTTC. It encodes CASSQAGPGYEQYF. The V and J genes are TRBV7-9 and TRBJ2-7; TRBD2 might be the D (5 bases). V was trimmed by 5 bases and J by 3 bases, leaving 14 bases between them. CDR3 size: 14 residues. CDR1 and CDR2 from the germline V gene are SEHNR and FQNEAQ (reference sequence). Looking up the rest from reference TRBV7-9 and TRBJ2-7 gives the full variable domain: DTGVSQNPRHKITKRGQNVTFRCDPISEHNRLYWYRQTLGQGPEFLTYFQNEAQLEKSRLLSDRFSAERPKGSFSTLEIQRTEQGDSAMYLCASSQAGPGYEQYFGPGTRLTVT.

CDR3 region: CSVGARDRDGGNIQYF. CDR3 DNA sequence: TGCAGCGTGGGGGCCCGGGACAGGGATGGAGGAAACATTCAGTACTTC. This chain uses TRBV29-1 with TRBJ2-4; TRBD1 aligns across 9 bases. This CDR3 region has 16 residues. Per the germline V gene, CDR1 is SQVTM and CDR2 is ANQGSEA. Losses at the gene ends were 6 bases for V and 6 bases for J; bases not matched to a gene: 15.

CDR3 sequence reads: CASKTRPSGRVDTQYF. The DNA of the CDR3 is TGTGCCAGCAAAACCCGACCTAGCGGGAGGGTAGATACGCAGTATTTT. The rearrangement joins TRBV2 to TRBJ2-3; 12 bases match TRBD2. CDR1 is SNHLY and CDR2 is FYNNEI in the germline V gene. The CDR3 is 16 residues long. V dropped 7 bases and J dropped 5; count of bases not matched to a gene: 10.

The gene calls are TRBV29-1 and TRBJ2-7; 7 bases align to TRBD1. This CDR3 is built from 12 residues. The V segment lost 5 bases and the J segment 5 bases; nucleotides outside the gene matches: 6. In germline, CDR1 is SQVTM, CDR2 ANQGSEA. The CDR3 coding sequence is TGCAGCGTTCCTGACAGGGACCACGAGCAGTACTTC. This gives the protein CSVPDRDHEQYF.

The chain employs TRBV29-1 and TRBJ1-2; D may be TRBD1 (6 bases). The CDR3 runs to 14 residues. Germline values: CDR1 SQVTM, CDR2 ANQGSEA. The V and J ends lost 2 bases and 6 bases respectively, with 16 bases between them. CDR3 sequence: CSVEKAGGRHGYTF. The DNA for the CDR3 is TGCAGCGTTGAAAAAGCGGGGGGCAGACATGGCTACACCTTC.